These T cell receptor beta chains were read from a single sample in a study of blood T cells in healthy people across ages. TCRdb ran MiXCR on the 5' RACE reads and lists one entry per CDR3 protein. The table records 1 million or so distinct CDR3 sequences, approximately 25% of them present only once. The sample was also linked to a second study, of T cells of mothers and their children.

The sequencing input was blood. The receptors come from a girl aged 2-10 years in good health. Each CDR3 is given with its conserved first and last residue. D genes are given only for firm matches. Expanded clones get a size class; other rows say once, few or many, or leave the size out.

d_call clone_size j_call v_call cdr3_nt cdr3_aa
NA few TRBJ2-3 TRBV28 TGTGCCAGCAGCCCAATCCCCGGGGGGCGAGATACGCAGTATTTT CASSPIPGGRDTQYF
TRBD2 NA TRBJ2-1 TRBV19 TGTGCCAGTAAGGAGGCGGGAGGGGCGAGCTCCTACAATGAGCAGTTCTTC CASKEAGGASSYNEQFF
NA NA TRBJ1-2 TRBV9 TGTGCCAGCCAAAGGGGGGGTTATGGCTACACCTTC CASQRGGYGYTF
TRBD2 NA TRBJ2-7 TRBV20-1 TGCAGCGCTTCTCGACCGATTATCGGGACTAGCGGAGACTACGAGCAGTACTTC CSASRPIIGTSGDYEQYF
TRBD2 few TRBJ2-7 TRBV27 TGTGCCGGCAGTTTGAGTAGCGGGGGCTACGAGCAGTACTTC CAGSLSSGGYEQYF
TRBD2 NA TRBJ2-4 TRBV20-1 TGCAGTGCTAGAGGGACTAGCGCCTACATTCAGTACTTC CSARGTSAYIQYF
NA NA TRBJ1-1 TRBV5-1 TGCGCCAGCAGCCGTATGCTTGGGGACACTGAAGCTTTCTTT CASSRMLGDTEAFF
NA few TRBJ1-2 TRBV13 TGTGCCAGCAGCTTAGGCCGGGACATCGCTAACTATGGCTACACCTTC CASSLGRDIANYGYTF
TRBD1 few TRBJ1-5 TRBV20-1 TGCAGTGCGATGACAGGGCCTTGGGGTCAGCCCCAGCATTTT CSAMTGPWGQPQHF
NA once TRBJ2-5 TRBV3-1 TGTACCAGCAGCCAATGGCAGAACCTGGGAGAGACCCAGTACTTC CTSSQWQNLGETQYF
NA NA TRBJ1-6 TRBV24-1 TGTGCCACCAGTGATGCAACTTCCCCGGATAATTCACCCCTCCACTTT CATSDATSPDNSPLHF
NA NA TRBJ2-3 TRBV24-1 TGTGCCACCAGTGATTTACCCCCCGGGAGCACAGATACGCAGTATTTT CATSDLPPGSTDTQYF
TRBD2 few TRBJ2-7 TRBV5-1 TGCGCCAGCAGCTTTGGGACTAGCGGATTCTACGAGCAGTACTTC CASSFGTSGFYEQYF
TRBD1 few TRBJ1-2 TRBV7-2 TGTGCCAGCAGCTTCAACAGGGGGCACTATGGCTACACCTTC CASSFNRGHYGYTF
NA NA TRBJ2-4 TRBV21-1 TGTGCCAGCAGCAAAGGGGGCAAGGGTCTAGACATTCAGTACTTC CASSKGGKGLDIQYF
NA NA TRBJ2-7 TRBV7-2 TGTGCCAGCAGCTTAGGGGATTTTGACTACGAGCAGTACTTC CASSLGDFDYEQYF
NA NA TRBJ1-5 TRBV6-6 TGTGCCAGCAGTTTCCCCCTACGGAGGGATGGGCAGCCCCAGCATTTT CASSFPLRRDGQPQHF
NA NA TRBJ2-5 TRBV29-1 TGCAGCGTTGTTCGGGACCACAAAGAGACCCAGTACTTC CSVVRDHKETQYF
NA NA TRBJ1-2 TRBV6-1 TGTGCCAGCAGTAAAGACAGCCTCTTTGGCTACACCTTC CASSKDSLFGYTF
TRBD1 NA TRBJ1-1 TRBV6-2/TRBV6-3 TGTGCCAGCAGACGGACAGGGGTTACTGAAGCTTTCTTT CASRRTGVTEAFF
NA NA TRBJ2-1 TRBV29-1 TGCAGCATTCCTAGCGCGGGCCAAGCGCAGTTCTTC CSIPSAGQAQFF
NA NA TRBJ2-6 TRBV6-4 TGTGCCAGCATGGCGGAGCCAGGGGCCAACGCCCTGACTTTC CASMAEPGANALTF
NA NA TRBJ2-1 TRBV7-2 TGTGCCAGCAATACCATCGGGCGTAGCTCCTACAATGAGCAGTTCTTC CASNTIGRSSYNEQFF
TRBD1 NA TRBJ2-7 TRBV11-2 TGTGCCAGCAGCCAGAACCTGGGACAGGGGTTTAGAGGGAAGAGGTCCTACGAGCAGTACTTC CASSQNLGQGFRGKRSYEQYF
NA many TRBJ2-1 TRBV13 TGTGCCAGCAAGTACAGGGCCGGGGGTGAGCAGTTCTTC CASKYRAGGEQFF
NA NA TRBJ2-7 TRBV29-1 TGCAGCGTTGAAGATCCCGCGGGCGGCAACTACGAGCAGTACTTC CSVEDPAGGNYEQYF
TRBD1 few TRBJ2-7 TRBV11-2 TGTGCCAGCAGCCTATCAGGACAGGGGAACGAGCAGTACTTC CASSLSGQGNEQYF
NA NA TRBJ2-1 TRBV7-9 TGTGCCAGCAGCAGCGAAGTAGACATATTCAATGAGCAGTTCTTC CASSSEVDIFNEQFF
NA NA TRBJ2-7 TRBV5-1 TGCGCCAGCAGCTCCCCCTGGCACCGCTACGAGCAGTACTTC CASSSPWHRYEQYF
TRBD1 NA TRBJ1-5 TRBV12-3/TRBV12-4 TGTGCCAGCAGTTCCCAACAGGGGAATCAGCCCCAGCATTTT CASSSQQGNQPQHF
TRBD1 few TRBJ1-2 TRBV7-9 TGTGCCAGCAGCTTAGCGGGGACAGGGCCCTATGGCTACACCTTC CASSLAGTGPYGYTF
NA NA TRBJ1-2 TRBV29-1 TGCAGCGTGGAGGGGTCAGGCACCTCCTTC CSVEGSGTSF
NA few TRBJ1-2 TRBV6-1 TGTGCCAGCAGTGAATCGGGCAGGGCCAACTATGGCTACACCTTC CASSESGRANYGYTF
NA NA TRBJ1-1 TRBV9 TGTGCCAGCAGCGTAGTTGGGCTGGGGAACACTGAAGCTTTCTTT CASSVVGLGNTEAFF
NA NA TRBJ2-7 TRBV12-3/TRBV12-4 TGTGCCAGCAGTTTAGTCGTGGGGGAATTATCGTACGAGCAGTACTTC CASSLVVGELSYEQYF
NA NA TRBJ1-5 TRBV24-1 TGTGCCACCAGTGATGGAGCTTTGAATCAGCCCCAGCATTTT CATSDGALNQPQHF
NA few TRBJ1-2 TRBV7-8 TGTGCCAGCAGCTTCGGAGGCGTTAACTATGGCTACACCTTC CASSFGGVNYGYTF
NA NA TRBJ2-3 TRBV5-6 TGTGCCAGCAGCCCCGCAGGGTTAGATACGCAGTATTTT CASSPAGLDTQYF
NA few TRBJ2-2 TRBV10-3 TGTGCCATCGATGCGGAGCGGAGCACCGGGGAGCTGTTTTTT CAIDAERSTGELFF
NA NA TRBJ2-7 TRBV29-1 TGCAGCGTTGCAGTCTTGGGGGCCTCCTACGAGCAGTACTTC CSVAVLGASYEQYF
NA NA TRBJ2-5 TRBV20-1 TGCAGTGTCGAGAACGGCTGGGGGCAAGAGACCCAGTGCTTC CSVENGWGQETQCF
NA NA TRBJ2-3 TRBV5-1 TGCGCCAGCAGCCACGGGACCACAGATACGCAGTATTTT CASSHGTTDTQYF
NA many TRBJ1-2 TRBV2 TGTGCCAGCAGTGCGCGACCCGGGGACTACACCTTC CASSARPGDYTF
TRBD1 few TRBJ2-1 TRBV9 TGTGCCAGCAGCGTAGAGGGGGCTAGCAATGAGCAGTTCTTC CASSVEGASNEQFF
NA NA TRBJ2-4 TRBV7-2 TGTGCCAGCAGCTTAGATGGGGGATCCAAAAACATTCAGTACTTC CASSLDGGSKNIQYF
TRBD1 NA TRBJ2-5 TRBV7-7 TGTGCTAGCAGCCAACAGGGGGTTAAAGGAGAGACCCAGTACTTC CASSQQGVKGETQYF
NA few TRBJ2-7 TRBV4-1 TGCGCCAGCAGCCAACCCAGGGAGCACAGCGAGCAGTACTTC CASSQPREHSEQYF
NA NA TRBJ2-1 TRBV10-1 TGCGCCAGGGCCATCAACAAGGACAGTCAGGAATACAATGAGCAGTTCTTC CARAINKDSQEYNEQFF
TRBD2 NA TRBJ2-5 TRBV20-1 TGCAGTGCTAGAGACCCAGGACTAGCGGGAGAGACCCAGTACTTC CSARDPGLAGETQYF
NA NA TRBJ2-7 TRBV4-1 TGCGCCAGCAGCCAAGTTCCGAGACAGGTGCACGAGCAGTACTTC CASSQVPRQVHEQYF
NA few TRBJ1-2 TRBV6-5 TGTGCCAGCAGTTGGGGGCCAAGTAGGAACTATGGCTACACCTTC CASSWGPSRNYGYTF
TRBD2 NA TRBJ2-7 TRBV10-3 TGTGCCATCAGTCCTAGCGGGGGGGTGCCACGGGAGCAGTACTTC CAISPSGGVPREQYF
TRBD1 few TRBJ1-1 TRBV5-8 TGTGCCAGCAGCTCGGGACAGGGGTTTGAAGCTTTCTTT CASSSGQGFEAFF
NA NA TRBJ2-7 TRBV29-1 TGCAACGTTGATTACCTATACGAGCAGTACTTC CNVDYLYEQYF
TRBD2 few TRBJ2-2 TRBV9 TGTGCCAGCAGCGAATCACCCTTGGGCGGGAGTAACACCGGGGAGCTGTTTTTT CASSESPLGGSNTGELFF
NA NA TRBJ2-1 TRBV20-1 TGCAATGCTAGCCTCCTAGCATTCAATGAGCAGTTCTTC CNASLLAFNEQFF
NA few TRBJ1-1 TRBV28 TGTGCCAGCAGTTTTGACAGTCTTGTTTACACTGAAGCTTTCTTT CASSFDSLVYTEAFF
NA few TRBJ2-5 TRBV5-1 TGCGCCAGCAGCCGAGAGCGTGGCTTGCCCCAAGAGACCCAGTACTTC CASSRERGLPQETQYF
TRBD2 NA TRBJ2-1 TRBV13 TGTGCCAGTAGCGGGGGGATCAATGAGCAGTTCTTC CASSGGINEQFF